The 28 T cell receptor beta chains below all came from one sample that was sequenced in a study of Ad26.COV2.S vaccination and SARS-CoV-2 variants. Treatment indicated: around 19 received Ad26.COV2.S at low or high dose, single or two shots; a few received placebo; per-sample allocation not given. Sampling was done on day 63 after the first vaccine or placebo injection. Clones were read by immunoSEQ multiplex PCR, and TCRdb kept only the in-frame ones, dropping some. The data hold 200,000 to 300,000 clones, with around 87% observed a single time. The material was peripheral blood, obtained in a trial of Ad26.COV2.S vaccine versus placebo. The receptors derive from a person between 18 and 60 years old who received the Ad26.COV2.S COVID-19 vaccine or a placebo.

This clone was recorded only once. The chain uses TRBV5-5 and TRBJ1-5, with a tentative D call TRBD1 (6 bases). Per germline, CDR1 SGHKS and CDR2 YYEKEE (reference sequence). The CDR3 extends over 14 amino acids. Trimming took off 3 bases at V and 7 bases at J, with 14 bases between the two ends. CDR3 in amino acids: CASSWGQGGQPQHF. CDR3 DNA: TGTGCCAGCAGCTGGGGGCAGGGTGGGCAGCCCCAGCATTTT.

The rearrangement links TRBV6-2 or TRBV6-3 to TRBJ1-2; TRBD1 agrees at 8 bases. Per the germline V gene, CDR1 is MNHEY and CDR2 is SVGEGT. This CDR3 spans 16 amino acids. J was trimmed by 4 bases and V by 2 bases; bases with no gene match: 9. The CDR3 here is CASSYGHRGYIYGYTF. The CDR3 region has the DNA TGTGCCAGCAGTTACGGGCACAGGGGGTATATCTATGGCTACACCTTC.

This clone appeared once. The CDR3 spells CASSPALAGGEQYF. The CDR3 DNA sequence: TGTGCCAGCTCACCAGCGCTAGCGGGAGGGGAGCAGTACTTC. The V call is TRBV18, the J call TRBJ2-7; TRBD2 matches at 12 bases. The CDR3 extends over 14 amino acids. Germline V gene lookup returns CDR1 KGHSH and CDR2 LQKENI. Germline trimming cut 2 bases from V and 7 bases from J; bases unmatched to any gene: 3.

There are a few counts of this clone. V and J are TRBV4-2 and TRBJ2-1, with TRBD2 as a possible D gene (5 bases). The CDR3 sequence is 15 residues long. Trimming left V 4 bases short and J 5 bases short, with 15 bases between. The V gene's germline CDR1 is LGHNA and CDR2 YNFKEQ. CDR3 in DNA: TGTGCCAGCAGCCCAACACAGAGGGAAAACAATGAGCAGTTCTTC. As protein: CASSPTQRENNEQFF.

The V and J genes are TRBV27 and TRBJ2-1; 11 positions agree with TRBD2. The CDR3 is 18 amino acids. The germline V gene has CDR1 MNHEY and CDR2 SMNVEV (reference sequence). Trimming cost V 1 base and J 4 bases; bases outside gene matches: 9. The CDR3 loop is CASSLWGLTSGIYNEQFF. The DNA for the CDR3 is TGTGCCAGCAGTTTATGGGGCTTGACTAGCGGGATATACAATGAGCAGTTCTTC.

The chain joins TRBV5-5 to TRBJ2-3, with D possibly called TRBD1 or TRBD2 (6 bases each). The CDR3 sequence is 13 residues long. V lost 0 bases and J 8 bases, leaving 10 bases between the germline ends. The germline V gene has CDR1 SGHKS and CDR2 YYEKEE (reference sequence). The CDR3 bases are TGTGCCAGCAGCTTGGTCGAGGGGGGTACGCAGTATTTT. Protein product: CASSLVEGGTQYF.

The V and J genes are TRBV18 and TRBJ1-5; 8 nucleotides line up with TRBD1. The ends lost 8 bases at V and 8 bases at J; junction bases unmatched: 11. The CDR3 covers 14 residues. The germline V gene encodes CDR1 KGHSH and CDR2 LQKENI. The CDR3 DNA follows: TGTGCCAGCACCGGACAGGGAGGAGGAGAGCCCCAGCATTTT. It is translated as CASTGQGGGEPQHF.

The chain carries TRBV11-2 and TRBJ2-1; D is possibly TRBD2 (6 bases). Germline V gene sequence: CDR1 SGHAT, CDR2 FQNNGV. The CDR3 extends over 16 amino acids. V was cut by 1 base and J by 4 bases, with 14 bases left in between. CDR3 region: CASSLVLGGNYNEQFF. CDR3 in DNA: TGTGCCAGCAGCTTAGTTTTAGGCGGGAATTACAATGAGCAGTTCTTC.

The chain is built from TRBV11-2 and TRBJ2-7; D gene ambiguous. Germline CDR1 reads SGHAT; CDR2 reads FQNNGV. The CDR3 totals 13 residues. Trimming removed 8 bases from V and 3 bases from J, with 14 bases in between. The CDR3 loop is CASGTSADYEQYF. CDR3 bases: TGTGCCAGCGGAACTTCGGCAGACTACGAGCAGTACTTC. Full variable domain (remainder filled in from reference TRBV11-2 and TRBJ2-7): EAGVAQSPRYKIIEKRQSVAFWCNPISGHATLYWYQQILGQGPKLLIQFQNNGVVDDSQLPKDRFSAERLKGVDSTLKIQPAKLEDSAVYLCASGTSADYEQYFGPGTRLTVT.

This clone was picked up one time. The CDR3 DNA reads as TGTGCCAGCAGTTTAAGGGGGACAGGGGCTGGCTACACCTTC. Encoded protein: CASSLRGTGAGYTF. The chain carries TRBV28 and TRBJ1-2, with 10 bases aligning to TRBD1. The CDR3 totals 14 residues. The germline gives CDR1 MDHEN, CDR2 SYDVKM. J lost 7 bases, V lost 2 bases, and 4 bases had no gene match.

The chain combines TRBV7-9 with TRBJ1-6; D possibly corresponds to TRBD1 (5 bases). CDR3 length equals 14 residues. V was shortened by 6 bases and J by 8 bases, with 14 bases between the two germline ends. Germline loops: CDR1 SEHNR, CDR2 FQNEAQ (reference sequence). The CDR3 loop is CASRTAGVYSPLHF. CDR3 coding DNA: TGTGCCAGCAGGACAGCGGGGGTTTATTCACCCCTCCACTTT.

The chain uses TRBV10-3 and TRBJ1-2, with 8 positions matching TRBD1. The germline gives CDR1 ENHRY, CDR2 SYGVKD. The CDR3 sequence is 14 residues long. Trimming at V came to 2 bases and at J to 6 bases, leaving 5 bases not matched to a gene. CDR3 coding DNA: TGTGCCATCAGTGAGAGGAGGGGACAGGATGGCTACACCTTC. Protein product: CAISERRGQDGYTF.

This sequence joins TRBV28 and TRBJ2-7, with TRBD1 matching over 7 bases. The V gene end was trimmed by 6 bases and the J gene end by 4 bases; junction bases not matched to a gene: 3. The CDR3 loop spans 12 amino acids. The germline V gene has CDR1 MDHEN and CDR2 SYDVKM. CDR3 protein: CASSQTGYEQYF. For the CDR3, the DNA is TGTGCCAGCAGCCAGACAGGGTACGAGCAGTACTTC.

The chain links TRBV28 to TRBJ1-5, with a tentative D call TRBD1 (6 bases). The CDR3 covers 13 residues. The germline V and J ends were trimmed by 3 bases and 6 bases, with 9 bases remaining between them. The germline gives CDR1 MDHEN, CDR2 SYDVKM. The CDR3 loop is CASSLGGAQPQHF. The CDR3 DNA reads as TGTGCCAGCAGTTTGGGGGGGGCTCAGCCCCAGCATTTT.

The gene calls are TRBV5-5 and TRBJ2-5; D ambiguous. Looked up from germline, CDR1 is SGHKS and CDR2 is YYEKEE (reference sequence). The CDR3 consists of 16 residues. V lost 2 bases, J lost 0 bases, and 14 bases lay in between. The CDR3 loop is CASSLRPELNQETQYF. The CDR3 DNA is TGTGCCAGCAGCTTACGACCGGAGCTAAACCAAGAGACCCAGTACTTC. Full variable domain (rest looked up from reference TRBV5-5 and TRBJ2-5): DAGVTQSPTHLIKTRGQQVTLRCSPISGHKSVSWYQQVLGQGPQFIFQYYEKEERGRGNFPDRFSARQFPNYSSELNVNALLLGDSALYLCASSLRPELNQETQYFGPGTRLLVL.

The chain is built from TRBV4-3 and TRBJ1-6; TRBD1 is a possible D gene (5 bases). Germline V gene data show CDR1 as LGHNA and CDR2 as YSLEER. V was shortened by 2 bases and J by 10 bases, with 12 bases between the two germline ends. The CDR3 runs to 14 residues. CDR3 in DNA: TGCGCCAGCAGCCAAACGTCGGGACTCTCACCCCTCCACTTT. Translation: CASSQTSGLSPLHF.

The rearrangement joins TRBV19 to TRBJ1-1, with D hard to call. Looked up from germline, CDR1 is LNHDA and CDR2 is SQIVND (reference sequence). The CDR3 runs to 13 residues. Trimming took 1 base from V and 11 from J, leaving 14 bases between them. CDR3 sequence: CASSIVSTPGAFF. DNA for the CDR3: TGTGCCAGTAGTATAGTTTCTACGCCGGGGGCTTTCTTT.

V usage is TRBV25-1 and J usage is TRBJ2-3; D might be TRBD1 (6 bases). Germline V gene data show CDR1 as MGHDK and CDR2 as SYGVNS. Trimming removed 5 bases from V and 6 bases from J, with 9 bases in between. The length of the CDR3 is 12 residues. In DNA form, the CDR3 reads TGTGCCAGCAGTACTCAGGGGGATACGCAGTATTTT. It codes for CASSTQGDTQYF.

The chain carries TRBV6-6 and TRBJ2-1; 14 bases are shared with TRBD2. The CDR3 is 19 amino acids. With 5 bases clipped from V and 6 bases from J, the junction kept 15 bases outside the gene matches. Looked up from germline, CDR1 is MNHNY and CDR2 is SVGAGI (reference sequence). CDR3 in amino acids: CASSPVTTSGRVFANEQFF. The DNA of the CDR3 is TGTGCCAGCAGTCCTGTGACGACTAGCGGGAGGGTATTCGCCAATGAGCAGTTCTTC.

The chain carries TRBV19 and TRBJ2-1; 7 bases agree with TRBD2. The CDR3 length is 14 residues. CDR1 is LNHDA, CDR2 SQIVND, per germline (reference sequence). V lost 6 bases and J lost 3; bases outside the gene matches: 5. The CDR3 loop is CASRGRALYNEQFF. The CDR3 region has the DNA TGTGCCAGTAGAGGGAGGGCCCTCTACAATGAGCAGTTCTTC.

The J gene is TRBJ1-3, the V gene TRBV5-5; unclear D gene. Trimming removed 1 base from V and 1 base from J, with 12 bases in between. Germline CDR1 and CDR2: SGHKS and YYEKEE (reference sequence). This CDR3 is 16 amino acids long. CDR3: CASSLSGHESGNTIYF. Written as DNA, the CDR3 is TGTGCCAGCAGCTTGTCAGGTCACGAATCTGGAAACACCATATATTTT.

This clone has just a few counts. The chain combines TRBV19 with TRBJ1-3, with 9 bases lining up with TRBD1. In germline, CDR1 is LNHDA, CDR2 SQIVND (reference sequence). Trimming cost V 4 bases and J 0 bases; bases outside gene matches: 13. The CDR3 is 19 amino acids. CDR3 coding DNA: TGTGCCAGTAGTACCCCCGGAGGCGGACAGGGGACCTCTGGAAACACCATATATTTT. This translates into CASSTPGGGQGTSGNTIYF.

V and J are TRBV11-3 and TRBJ2-3, with 10 bases fitting TRBD2. Germline V lookup: CDR1 SGHNT, CDR2 YENEEA. The CDR3 consists of 17 residues. Trimming at V came to 2 bases and at J to 7 bases, leaving 12 bases not matched to a gene. CDR3 bases: TGTGCCAGCAGCTTAAGGGAGCGGGGGGGCCTAGGTAATACGCAGTATTTT. This encodes CASSLRERGGLGNTQYF.

V usage is TRBV28 and J usage is TRBJ2-3; the D is unclear. The germline V gene encodes CDR1 MDHEN and CDR2 SYDVKM. This CDR3 comprises 16 residues. Trimming took off 5 bases at V and 0 bases at J, with 15 bases between the two ends. The CDR3 bases are TGTGCCAGCAGTCCCACTGGGCAGGATAGCACAGATACGCAGTATTTT. Translated, it gives CASSPTGQDSTDTQYF.

V and J are TRBV2 and TRBJ1-2; D might be TRBD1 (6 bases). CDR1 SNHLY and CDR2 FYNNEI come from the germline V gene. Between the trimmed V and J ends, which lost 1 base and 1 base, there was a span of 7 bases. The CDR3 is 14 residues long. The CDR3 loop is CASSEVRGNYGYTF. CDR3 DNA sequence: TGTGCCAGCAGTGAAGTCAGGGGTAACTATGGCTACACCTTC.

The chain employs TRBV6-4 and TRBJ2-3; 7 bases line up with TRBD1. Trimming took 6 bases from V and 3 from J; bases not matched to a gene: 3. Germline V CDR1 and CDR2: MRHNA, SNTAGT. The CDR3 runs 13 residues. As DNA, the CDR3 is TGTGCCAGCAGAAAGACAGGGACAGATACGCAGTATTTT. This codes for CASRKTGTDTQYF.

The rearrangement uses TRBV28 and TRBJ1-3, with D possibly being TRBD1 (5 bases). V was cut by 5 bases and J by 1 base, with 15 bases left in between. The CDR3 is made up of 16 amino acids. In germline, CDR1 is MDHEN, CDR2 SYDVKM. The CDR3 nucleotides read TGTGCCAGCAGTGCCCTGGGGGTGCAGTCTGGAAACACCATATATTTT. Its translation is CASSALGVQSGNTIYF. Full variable domain (rest looked up from reference TRBV28 and TRBJ1-3): DVKVTQSSRYLVKRTGEKVFLECVQDMDHENMFWYRQDPGLGLRLIYFSYDVKMKEKGDIPEGYSVSREKKERFSLILESASTNQTSMYLCASSALGVQSGNTIYFGEGSWLTVV.

V is TRBV6-1 and J is TRBJ2-1; 10 nucleotides agree with TRBD2. V shed 0 bases, J shed 7 bases, and the junction held 3 bases outside the gene matches. The CDR3 runs 15 residues. Germline CDR1 MNHNS, CDR2 SASEGT. CDR3 in DNA: TGTGCCAGCAGTGAAGCAGCGGGGGGGCTAAATGAGCAGTTCTTC. This sequence encodes CASSEAAGGLNEQFF.